This TCR beta chain was sequenced during a study of T cell repertoires in cytomegalovirus infection. Looking at the study overall: CMV infection plus the matching HLA type was flagged by public TCR beta signatures.

One entry per CDR3 protein, called by TCRdb with MiXCR from the reads. The sample records about 300,000 distinct CDR3 sequences, about 25% being singletons. In germline, CDR1 is MNHGY, CDR2 SAAAGT. The CDR3 has 13 residues. V lost 3 bases and J lost 4; bases outside the gene matches: 2. This clonotype was observed a handful of times. Antigen specificity is unknown. Overall study results and limits: CMV carriers having the relevant HLA were flagged by cumulative public TCR beta family frequency. The response measured ex vivo was dominated by TCR beta clonotypes (HLA-C-restricted and CMV-specific).

The sequence came from a human donor in good health (CMV status not recorded). Some clones in this sample may be carry-over from other donors' samples. Specimen: PBMCs. The chain joins TRBV6-8 to TRBJ2-5; 7 nucleotides line up with TRBD1. The CDR3 nucleotides read TGTGCCAGCAGTTATCCAGGGGGAGAGACCCAGTACTTC. Amino acids: CASSYPGGETQYF.